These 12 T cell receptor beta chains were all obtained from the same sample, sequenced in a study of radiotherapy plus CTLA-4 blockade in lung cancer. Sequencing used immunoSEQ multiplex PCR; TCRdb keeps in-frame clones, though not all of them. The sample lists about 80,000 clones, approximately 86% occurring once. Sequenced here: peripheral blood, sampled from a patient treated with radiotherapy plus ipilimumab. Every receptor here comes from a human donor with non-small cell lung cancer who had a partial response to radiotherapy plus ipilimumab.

The CDR3 DNA reads TGTGCCAGTAGTATCGCTTCAGGGGAGTGGACTGAAGCTTTCTTT. It encodes CASSIASGEWTEAFF. The gene calls are TRBV19 and TRBJ1-1; tentatively, D is TRBD1 (6 bases). CDR3 length: 15 residues. Trimming removed 3 bases at V and 5 bases at J, with 16 bases between. Germline lookup yields CDR1 LNHDA and CDR2 SQIVND (reference sequence).

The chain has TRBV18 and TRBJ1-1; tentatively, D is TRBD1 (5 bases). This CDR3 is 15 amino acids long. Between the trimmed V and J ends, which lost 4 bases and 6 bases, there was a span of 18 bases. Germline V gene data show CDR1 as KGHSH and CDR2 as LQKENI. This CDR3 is CASSQSWPPGPEAFF. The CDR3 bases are TGTGCCAGCTCACAAAGTTGGCCTCCAGGGCCTGAAGCTTTCTTT.

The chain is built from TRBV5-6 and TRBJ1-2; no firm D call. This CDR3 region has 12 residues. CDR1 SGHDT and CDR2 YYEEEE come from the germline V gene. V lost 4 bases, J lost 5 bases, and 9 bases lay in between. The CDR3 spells CASSPSGYGYTF. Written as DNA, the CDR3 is TGTGCCAGCAGCCCATCGGGGTATGGCTACACCTTC.

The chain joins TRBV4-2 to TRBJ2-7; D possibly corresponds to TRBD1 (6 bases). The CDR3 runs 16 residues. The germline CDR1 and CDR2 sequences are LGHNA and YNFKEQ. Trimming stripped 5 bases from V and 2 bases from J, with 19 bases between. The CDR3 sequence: CASSLLGASRPYEQYF. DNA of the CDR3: TGTGCCAGCAGCTTGTTGGGGGCTAGCAGACCCTACGAGCAGTACTTC.

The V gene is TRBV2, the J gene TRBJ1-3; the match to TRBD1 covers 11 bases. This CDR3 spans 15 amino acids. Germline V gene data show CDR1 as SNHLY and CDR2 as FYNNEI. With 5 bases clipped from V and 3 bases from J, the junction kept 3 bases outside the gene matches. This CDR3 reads CASSYGTGGGNTIYF. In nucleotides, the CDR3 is TGTGCCAGCAGTTATGGGACAGGGGGTGGAAACACCATATATTTT.

The CDR3 coding sequence is TGTGCCAGCAGCAATTGGGACATCGGCGGTGAGCAGTTCTTC. Its translation is CASSNWDIGGEQFF. The rearrangement links TRBV6-1 to TRBJ2-1; D is possibly TRBD1 (6 bases). V gave up 6 bases and J gave up 9 bases, with 18 bases separating them. This CDR3 has 14 residues. Germline V gene data show CDR1 as MNHNS and CDR2 as SASEGT.

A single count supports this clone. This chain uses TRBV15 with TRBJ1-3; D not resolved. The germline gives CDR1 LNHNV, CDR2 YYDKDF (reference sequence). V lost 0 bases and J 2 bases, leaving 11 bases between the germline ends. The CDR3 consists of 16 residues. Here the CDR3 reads CATSRDAVATGNTIYF. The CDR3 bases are TGTGCCACCAGCAGAGATGCTGTGGCAACTGGAAACACCATATATTTT.

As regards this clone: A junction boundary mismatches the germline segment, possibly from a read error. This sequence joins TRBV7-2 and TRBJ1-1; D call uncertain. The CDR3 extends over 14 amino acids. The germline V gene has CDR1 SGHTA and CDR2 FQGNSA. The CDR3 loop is CASSLAAMNTEALF. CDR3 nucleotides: TGTGCCAGCAGCTTAGCAGCGATGAACACTGAAGCTCTCTTT.

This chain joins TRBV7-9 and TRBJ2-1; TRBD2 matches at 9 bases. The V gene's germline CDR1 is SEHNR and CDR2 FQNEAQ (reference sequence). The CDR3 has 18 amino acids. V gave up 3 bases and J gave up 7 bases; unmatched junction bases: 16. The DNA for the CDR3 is TGTGCCAGCAGCTTTCCTAGACACGGCGGGAGGGGTGGTAATGAGCAGTTCTTC. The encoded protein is CASSFPRHGGRGGNEQFF. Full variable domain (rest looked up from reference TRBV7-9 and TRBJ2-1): DTGVSQNPRHKITKRGQNVTFRCDPISEHNRLYWYRQTLGQGPEFLTYFQNEAQLEKSRLLSDRFSAERPKGSFSTLEIQRTEQGDSAMYLCASSFPRHGGRGGNEQFFGPGTRLTVL.

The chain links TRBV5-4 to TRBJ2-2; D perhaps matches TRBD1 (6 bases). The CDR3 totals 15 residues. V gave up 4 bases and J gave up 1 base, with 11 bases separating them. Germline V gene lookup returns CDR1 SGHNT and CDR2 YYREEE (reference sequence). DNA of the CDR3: TGTGCCAGCAGCCGGGACACCCTGAACACCGGGGAGCTGTTTTTT. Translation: CASSRDTLNTGELFF.

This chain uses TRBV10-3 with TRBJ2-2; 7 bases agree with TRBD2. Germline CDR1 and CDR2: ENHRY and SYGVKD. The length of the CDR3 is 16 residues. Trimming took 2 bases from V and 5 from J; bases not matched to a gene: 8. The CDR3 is CAISERRERRTGELFF. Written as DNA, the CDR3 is TGTGCCATCAGTGAGCGGCGGGAGCGAAGAACCGGGGAGCTGTTTTTT.

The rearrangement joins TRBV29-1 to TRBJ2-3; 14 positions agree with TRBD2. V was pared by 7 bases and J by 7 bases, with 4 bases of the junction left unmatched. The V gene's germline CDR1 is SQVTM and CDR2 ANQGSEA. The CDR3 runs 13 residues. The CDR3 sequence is CSEGLAGGHTQYF. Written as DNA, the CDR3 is TGCAGCGAAGGACTAGCGGGAGGCCATACGCAGTATTTT.